This TCR beta chain stems from a study of regulatory T cells in long-lasting Graves disease. The time point was: newly diagnosed GD, antithyroid drugs for less than 3 months. Making the TCR library involved RNA that had been extracted from PBMCs. Arm-PCR with iRepertoire HTBI primers amplified the CDR3 regions for these TCR beta libraries. TCRdb recomputed calls from the multiplex PCR reads with MiXCR, one row per CDR3 protein. Found here are about 470,000 distinct CDR3 sequences, more than 13% of them singletons; the top ten hold over 15%. Germline V CDR1 and CDR2: SQVTM, ANQGSEA. The CDR3 is 13 amino acids. These data are also associated with another study on T cells in Graves' hyperthyroidism and ophthalmopathy.

The V gene is TRBV29-1, the J gene TRBJ2-7; D may be TRBD2 (6 bases). Here the sequenced sample was peripheral blood mononuclear cells (PBMCs), taken at new diagnosis, from a patient treated with antithyroid drugs. This TCR was sampled from a woman aged 25 to 39 with Graves disease. The CDR3 coding sequence is TGCACCGCGAACCAGTCTAGCGAAGGCGAGCAGTACTTC. Translation gives CTANQSSEGEQYF.